The 26 T cell receptor beta chains below all came from one sample that was sequenced in a study of identical twins. TCRdb reanalysed the 5' RACE reads using MiXCR and keeps one entry per CDR3 protein. Of approximately 670,000 distinct CDR3 sequences listed, 5.5% to 6.5% were seen once; the top ten hold approximately 1.6%. What was sequenced was naive T cells sorted from blood. The origin of the receptors is a man aged 18-30 years in good health.

At least ten counts were recorded for this clonotype. The genes are TRBV10-3 and TRBJ2-7, with D hard to call. CDR1 and CDR2 from the germline V gene are ENHRY and SYGVKD. V was shortened by 1 base and J by 3 bases, with 7 bases between the two germline ends. The CDR3 runs 13 residues. In DNA form, the CDR3 reads TGTGCCATCAGTGAGTTAAATGGCTACGAGCAGTACTTC. Translated, it gives CAISELNGYEQYF.

This clonotype was detected many times. The chain joins TRBV6-4 to TRBJ2-3; D gene unclear. Trimming took 0 bases from V and 13 from J, leaving 11 bases between them. CDR1 is MRHNA and CDR2 is SNTAGT in the germline V gene. The CDR3 length is 12 residues. The CDR3 loop is CASSDSMAPKYF. The CDR3 DNA follows: TGTGCCAGCAGTGACTCGATGGCCCCTAAGTATTTT.

This clonotype was found many times. This chain uses TRBV29-1 with TRBJ2-1, with unresolved D. V lost 3 bases to trimming and J lost 4 bases, with 7 bases between them. The CDR3 is 12 residues long. CDR1 and CDR2 from the germline V gene are SQVTM and ANQGSEA. The CDR3 reads CSVDVGYNEQFF. The DNA for the CDR3 is TGCAGCGTTGACGTAGGATACAATGAGCAGTTCTTC.

The chain links TRBV3-1 to TRBJ2-1, with TRBD2 identical over 9 bases. J gave up 9 bases and V 1 base, and 10 bases lay outside the gene matches. Germline CDR1 and CDR2: LGHDT and YNNKEL (reference sequence). The CDR3 consists of 16 residues. This CDR3 reads CASSQGPVAGVGEQFF. In DNA, the CDR3 is TGTGCCAGCAGCCAAGGGCCAGTAGCGGGAGTTGGTGAGCAGTTCTTC.

This clonotype was seen more than once but under ten times. CDR3 loop: CAIKKRESAEQYF. The CDR3 bases are TGTGCCATCAAGAAGCGGGAGTCGGCCGAGCAGTACTTC. This chain uses TRBV10-3 with TRBJ2-7; 8 nucleotides match TRBD2. V gave up 7 bases and J gave up 6 bases; unmatched junction bases: 8. Germline V gene data show CDR1 as ENHRY and CDR2 as SYGVKD. The CDR3 covers 13 residues.

The sample holds many counts of this clonotype. The chain is built from TRBV7-2 and TRBJ2-5; unclear D gene. This CDR3 spans 14 amino acids. Trimming pared 1 base from V and 1 base from J, leaving 7 bases between. Germline V lookup: CDR1 SGHTA, CDR2 FQGNSA. The CDR3 protein is CASSLGIVQETQYF. DNA for the CDR3: TGTGCCAGCAGCTTAGGCATCGTCCAAGAGACCCAGTACTTC.

The chain combines TRBV28 with TRBJ2-1; 9 bases are shared with TRBD2. This CDR3 is 17 amino acids long. Germline values: CDR1 MDHEN, CDR2 SYDVKM. Losses at the gene ends were 5 bases for V and 2 bases for J; bases not matched to a gene: 10. The CDR3 loop is CASSMLSGSRPYNEQFF. CDR3 sequence (DNA): TGTGCCAGCAGTATGCTTAGCGGGAGTCGCCCCTACAATGAGCAGTTCTTC.

This clonotype was seen many times. This sequence joins TRBV20-1 and TRBJ2-3; the D is unclear. The ends were cut back, 5 bases at V and 5 bases at J, with 8 bases in the middle. This CDR3 is built from 11 residues. CDR1 is DFQATT, CDR2 SNEGSKA, per germline (reference sequence). The CDR3, as DNA: TGCAGTGCTGACCACGGAGATACGCAGTATTTT. Its protein product is CSADHGDTQYF.

J is TRBJ2-1 and V is TRBV10-3; 8 bases are shared with TRBD2. The CDR3 totals 10 residues. After removal of 11 bases from V and 6 bases from J, the junction contained 0 bases not matched to a gene. Per the germline V gene, CDR1 is ENHRY and CDR2 is SYGVKD. The CDR3, as DNA: TGTGCCGCGGGGGGCAATGAGCAGTTCTTC. This translates into CAAGGNEQFF.

At least ten counts were recorded for this clonotype. The chain combines TRBV7-2 with TRBJ2-3; tentative D call: TRBD2 (5 bases). Germline CDR1 SGHTA, CDR2 FQGNSA. V lost 2 bases to trimming and J lost 6 bases, with 9 bases between them. The CDR3 has 13 residues. The CDR3 DNA sequence: TGTGCCAGCAGCTTACCCGGACTTGATACGCAGTATTTT. Translated, it gives CASSLPGLDTQYF.

This clonotype was recorded a few times. The chain employs TRBV7-9 and TRBJ2-3; D remains ambiguous. Germline V gene sequence: CDR1 SEHNR, CDR2 FQNEAQ (reference sequence). The CDR3 has 16 residues. Trimming pared 4 bases from V and 5 bases from J, leaving 19 bases between. In DNA form, the CDR3 reads TGTGCCAGCAGCTCGGGTGGGCCCACCCCGGGAGATACGCAGTATTTT. This gives the protein CASSSGGPTPGDTQYF. Full variable domain (rest looked up from reference TRBV7-9 and TRBJ2-3): DTGVSQNPRHKITKRGQNVTFRCDPISEHNRLYWYRQTLGQGPEFLTYFQNEAQLEKSRLLSDRFSAERPKGSFSTLEIQRTEQGDSAMYLCASSSGGPTPGDTQYFGPGTRLTVL.

The V and J genes are TRBV18 and TRBJ1-4; D possibly corresponds to TRBD1 (5 bases). The CDR3 has 12 residues. Trimming removed 3 bases from V and 16 bases from J, with 15 bases in between. Germline CDR1 KGHSH, CDR2 LQKENI. In nucleotides, the CDR3 is TGTGCCAGCTCACCTTCACGGGACGTAACGTTTTTT. Encoded protein: CASSPSRDVTFF. The full variable domain, with the rest looked up from reference TRBV18 and TRBJ1-4, is NAGVMQNPRHLVRRRGQEARLRCSPMKGHSHVYWYRQLPEEGLKFMVYLQKENIIDESGMPKERFSAEFPKEGPSILRIQQVVRGDSAAYFCASSPSRDVTFFGSGTQLSVL.

This clonotype was seen many times. The chain joins TRBV20-1 to TRBJ2-5, with D hard to call. Trimming took off 5 bases at V and 5 bases at J, with 12 bases between the two ends. Germline V CDR1 and CDR2: DFQATT, SNEGSKA (reference sequence). The length of the CDR3 is 12 residues. The CDR3 nucleotides are TGCAGTGCTCCGGGCCTGGGCGAGACCCAGTACTTC. This encodes CSAPGLGETQYF.

This clonotype was seen many times. V usage is TRBV11-1 and J usage is TRBJ2-3; D gene unclear. This CDR3 is 13 amino acids long. V was shortened by 3 bases and J by 2 bases, with 6 bases between the two germline ends. Per the germline V gene, CDR1 is SGHAT and CDR2 is FQDESV (reference sequence). Here the CDR3 DNA reads TGTGCCAGCAGCTTCGGACCCACAGATACGCAGTATTTT. Its protein product is CASSFGPTDTQYF.

CDR3: CASSLGRGLNQPQHF. DNA of the CDR3: TGCGCCAGCAGCTTGGGCAGGGGGCTGAACCAGCCCCAGCATTTT. V gene TRBV5-1 combines with J gene TRBJ1-5; 8 nucleotides agree with TRBD1. V lost 0 bases to trimming and J lost 7 bases; unmatched junction nucleotides: 6. The CDR3 loop spans 15 amino acids. Germline V gene lookup returns CDR1 SGHRS and CDR2 YFSETQ.

This chain joins TRBV12-3 or TRBV12-4 and TRBJ1-1; D is uncertain. The germline V and J ends were trimmed by 6 bases and 7 bases, with 15 bases remaining between them. CDR3 length equals 13 residues. In nucleotides, the CDR3 is TGTGCCAGCAGAACCGGATTCCAGGTTGAAGCTTTCTTT. This encodes CASRTGFQVEAFF.

In this sample, this clonotype turned up many times. This chain uses TRBV5-1 with TRBJ2-7; TRBD1 matches 8 bases. Per the germline V gene, CDR1 is SGHRS and CDR2 is YFSETQ. This CDR3 region has 16 residues. Trimming at V came to 4 bases and at J to 7 bases, leaving 16 bases not matched to a gene. The CDR3: CASSALRGQGNREQYF. The CDR3 nucleotides are TGCGCCAGCAGCGCGTTAAGAGGACAGGGAAATAGGGAGCAGTACTTC.

The chain uses TRBV5-1 and TRBJ1-6; the match to TRBD1 covers 8 bases. V was pared by 0 bases and J by 9 bases, with 2 bases of the junction left unmatched. Germline V gives CDR1 SGHRS, CDR2 YFSETQ. This CDR3 has 14 residues. The CDR3 sequence is CASSLDDRGSPLHF. The CDR3 nucleotides are TGCGCCAGCAGCTTGGACGACAGGGGTTCACCCCTCCACTTT.

In its sample, this clonotype was seen a few times. This CDR3 is CASSLFRGPDNYGYTF. The CDR3 coding sequence is TGTGCCAGCAGCTTATTCCGAGGGCCTGATAACTATGGCTACACCTTC. J is TRBJ1-2 and V is TRBV7-9, with D uncertain. The CDR3 is 16 amino acids. The germline CDR1 and CDR2 sequences are SEHNR and FQNEAQ (reference sequence). V shed 2 bases and J shed 1 base, with 14 bases lying between them.

This clonotype has ten or more counts. This chain uses TRBV5-1 with TRBJ1-1; no reliable D call. CDR1 is SGHRS and CDR2 is YFSETQ in the germline V gene. The CDR3 consists of 14 residues. Between the trimmed V and J ends, which lost 0 bases and 0 bases, there was a span of 6 bases. The CDR3 spells CASSLEPVNTEAFF. CDR3 DNA sequence: TGCGCCAGCAGCTTGGAGCCCGTGAACACTGAAGCTTTCTTT.

This clonotype was observed many times. The chain carries TRBV20-1 and TRBJ1-5, with D perhaps matching TRBD1 (5 bases). This CDR3 has 15 residues. Germline V gives CDR1 DFQATT, CDR2 SNEGSKA (reference sequence). V dropped 3 bases and J dropped 2 bases, with 14 bases sitting between them. The CDR3 loop reads CSASGDGRRNQPQHF. The CDR3 DNA is TGCAGTGCTAGTGGGGACGGTAGGCGCAATCAGCCCCAGCATTTT.

This clonotype was seen a few times. CDR3 nucleotide sequence: TGTGCCAGCAGTTACTCCCAGGGAAACACAGATACGCAGTATTTT. This sequence encodes CASSYSQGNTDTQYF. This chain connects TRBV6-2 or TRBV6-3 to TRBJ2-3; possible D gene TRBD1, 5 bases. V was shortened by 0 bases and J by 2 bases, with 9 bases between the two germline ends. Germline lookup yields CDR1 MNHEY and CDR2 SVGEGT. This CDR3 has 15 amino acids.

The rearrangement links TRBV30 to TRBJ2-2, with D perhaps matching TRBD1 or TRBD2 (5 bases each). The CDR3 is made up of 14 amino acids. Trimming took 1 base from V and 8 from J, leaving 14 bases between them. The V gene's germline CDR1 is GTSNPN and CDR2 SVGIG (reference sequence). The CDR3 bases are TGTGCCTGGAGTGCCATCGGGGCCGGGGGGGAGCTGTTTTTT. The encoded protein is CAWSAIGAGGELFF.

This clonotype appeared a few times. This sequence joins TRBV11-2 and TRBJ2-1, with no clear D. CDR1 SGHAT and CDR2 FQNNGV come from the germline V gene. The CDR3 totals 15 residues. V lost 3 bases and J lost 0, with 9 bases in between. The CDR3: CASSFLHSSYNEQFF. CDR3 DNA: TGTGCCAGCAGCTTCCTGCACAGCTCCTACAATGAGCAGTTCTTC. The full variable domain, in which reference TRBV11-2 and TRBJ2-1 provide the parts outside the CDR3, is EAGVAQSPRYKIIEKRQSVAFWCNPISGHATLYWYQQILGQGPKLLIQFQNNGVVDDSQLPKDRFSAERLKGVDSTLKIQPAKLEDSAVYLCASSFLHSSYNEQFFGPGTRLTVL.

This clonotype has a count of ten or more. This chain links TRBV29-1 with TRBJ2-7, with 10 bases matching TRBD1. Germline V gene lookup returns CDR1 SQVTM and CDR2 ANQGSEA. CDR3 length: 14 residues. V shed 4 bases and J 2 bases; nucleotides not matched to a gene: 5. The CDR3 sequence is CSVATGTGAYEQYF. CDR3 DNA: TGCAGCGTTGCTACAGGGACAGGGGCCTACGAGCAGTACTTC.

This rearrangement joins TRBV19 to TRBJ1-1, with D possibly matching TRBD1 (5 bases). Trimming left V 4 bases short and J 1 base short, with 13 bases between. The CDR3 loop spans 15 amino acids. CDR1 is LNHDA and CDR2 is SQIVND in the germline V gene (reference sequence). The DNA of the CDR3 is TGTGCCAGTAGTAGACGGACTGGGGGGAACACTGAAGCTTTCTTT. Translation gives CASSRRTGGNTEAFF.